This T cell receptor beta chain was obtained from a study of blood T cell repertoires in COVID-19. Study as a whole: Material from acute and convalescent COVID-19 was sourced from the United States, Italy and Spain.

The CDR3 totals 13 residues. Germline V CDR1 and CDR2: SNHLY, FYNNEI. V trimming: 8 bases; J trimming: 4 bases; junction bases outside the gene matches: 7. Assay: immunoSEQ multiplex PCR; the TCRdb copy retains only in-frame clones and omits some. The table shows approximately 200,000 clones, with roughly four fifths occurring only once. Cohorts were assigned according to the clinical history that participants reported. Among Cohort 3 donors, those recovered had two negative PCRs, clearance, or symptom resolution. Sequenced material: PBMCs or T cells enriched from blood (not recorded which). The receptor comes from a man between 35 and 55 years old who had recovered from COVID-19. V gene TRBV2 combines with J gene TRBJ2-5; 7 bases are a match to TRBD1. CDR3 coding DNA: TGTGCCAGCCTAAACAGGGGATTAGAGACCCAGTACTTC. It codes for CASLNRGLETQYF. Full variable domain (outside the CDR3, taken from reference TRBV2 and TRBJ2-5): EPEVTQTPSHQVTQMGQEVILRCVPISNHLYFYWYRQILGQKVEFLVSFYNNEISEKSEIFDDQFSVERPDGSNFTLKIRSTKLEDSAMYFCASLNRGLETQYFGPGTRLLVL.